These 16 T cell receptor beta chains came from one sample sequenced in a study of blood T cell repertoires in COVID-19. The data were produced by immunoSEQ multiplex PCR, yet TCRdb's version contains in-frame clones alone and is incomplete. The repertoire includes about 66,000 clones, around 83% of them detected once, and 5.5% to 8% sits in the top ten. Sample: peripheral blood. Every receptor here comes from a man aged 45-65 years with active COVID-19.

This chain links TRBV19 with TRBJ2-3, with D perhaps TRBD2 (5 bases). The germline CDR1 and CDR2 sequences are LNHDA and SQIVND (reference sequence). The V end was cut by 4 bases, the J end by 5 bases, with 13 bases between. The CDR3 contains 14 residues. CDR3 in DNA: TGTGCCAGTAGTACGCCGGGGAACAGAGATACGCAGTATTTT. Translating it yields CASSTPGNRDTQYF. Full variable domain (missing parts from reference TRBV19 and TRBJ2-3): DGGITQSPKYLFRKEGQNVTLSCEQNLNHDAMYWYRQDPGQGLRLIYYSQIVNDFQKGDIAEGYSVSREKKESFPLTVTSAQKNPTAFYLCASSTPGNRDTQYFGPGTRLTVL.

The count of this clone is one. This chain links TRBV5-1 with TRBJ2-3; 10 bases align to TRBD2. The V gene's germline CDR1 is SGHRS and CDR2 YFSETQ. The V and J ends lost 2 bases and 1 base, in that order; junction bases with no gene match: 4. The CDR3 extends over 16 amino acids. The CDR3 DNA is TGCGCCAGCAGCTTAACTAGCGGGGTGCGCACAGATACGCAGTATTTT. As protein: CASSLTSGVRTDTQYF.

The V gene is TRBV10-3, the J gene TRBJ1-1; possible D gene TRBD1, 6 bases. The germline V and J ends were trimmed by 3 bases and 0 bases, with 8 bases remaining between them. This CDR3 region has 14 residues. CDR1 is ENHRY, CDR2 SYGVKD, per germline. The DNA for the CDR3 is TGTGCCATCAGTGAAGGACAGCTGAACACTGAAGCTTTCTTT. As protein: CAISEGQLNTEAFF.

V is TRBV12-3 or TRBV12-4 and J is TRBJ1-5; a possible D gene is TRBD1 (6 bases). CDR3 length equals 13 residues. V lost 3 bases, J lost 6 bases, and 9 bases lay in between. The CDR3 bases are TGTGCCAGCAGTTTCCAGGGGAGTCAGCCCCAGCATTTT. This gives the protein CASSFQGSQPQHF.

CDR3 DNA sequence: TGTGCCATCAGTGAGGGACAGGGTGGCTATGGCTACACCTTC. It codes for CAISEGQGGYGYTF. The chain couples TRBV10-3 to TRBJ1-2; TRBD1 matches at 8 bases. Germline-derived CDR1 and CDR2 are ENHRY and SYGVKD. V lost 2 bases to trimming and J lost 4 bases; unmatched junction nucleotides: 3. The CDR3 is 14 amino acids.

The J gene is TRBJ1-1, the V gene TRBV10-2, with a tentative D call TRBD1 (6 bases). The CDR3 loop spans 13 amino acids. The V end was cut by 4 bases, the J end by 2 bases, with 8 bases between. Germline V gives CDR1 WSHSY, CDR2 SAAADI. The CDR3 DNA follows: TGCGCCAGCAGTGTGGGGGCAAACACTGAAGCTTTCTTT. Translated: CASSVGANTEAFF.

The V gene is TRBV5-6, the J gene TRBJ1-1; no clear D. Germline V CDR1 and CDR2: SGHDT, YYEEEE. Trimming took off 0 bases at V and 0 bases at J, with 6 bases between the two ends. The CDR3 consists of 14 residues. CDR3 DNA: TGTGCCAGCAGCTTGGAGCCGTTGAACACTGAAGCTTTCTTT. Encoded protein: CASSLEPLNTEAFF.

This chain connects TRBV6-5 to TRBJ2-3; D may be TRBD1 (5 bases). This CDR3 comprises 14 residues. The germline gives CDR1 MNHEY, CDR2 SVGAGI. Between the trimmed V and J ends, which lost 4 bases and 2 bases, there was a span of 10 bases. CDR3 sequence: CASSLQVPTDTQYF. The CDR3 bases are TGTGCCAGCAGTTTACAGGTCCCCACAGATACGCAGTATTTT.

The chain links TRBV7-2 to TRBJ1-1, with D unresolved. CDR3 length: 16 amino acids. V was shortened by 3 bases and J by 4 bases, with 18 bases between the two germline ends. Germline CDR1 is SGHTA and CDR2 is FQGNSA. The CDR3 nucleotides read TGTGCCAGCAGCTTGGGCCTCCGGGGAGGGTTCACTGAAGCTTTCTTT. Protein sequence: CASSLGLRGGFTEAFF. Full variable domain (rest looked up from reference TRBV7-2 and TRBJ1-1): GAGVSQSPSNKVTEKGKDVELRCDPISGHTALYWYRQSLGQGLEFLIYFQGNSAPDKSGLPSDRFSAERTGGSVSTLTIQRTQQEDSAVYLCASSLGLRGGFTEAFFGQGTRLTVV.

The chain has TRBV7-3 and TRBJ2-3, with D perhaps TRBD1 (6 bases). Trimming left V 7 bases short and J 2 bases short, with 16 bases between. CDR1 SGHTA and CDR2 FQGTGA come from the germline V gene. This CDR3 spans 15 amino acids. The CDR3 region is CASTLSGEFTDTQYF. The CDR3 nucleotides read TGTGCCAGCACCCTGTCAGGGGAATTCACAGATACGCAGTATTTT.

This chain joins TRBV30 and TRBJ1-1; 8 bases agree with TRBD1. Germline CDR1 reads GTSNPN; CDR2 reads SVGIG (reference sequence). The CDR3 contains 16 residues. Trimming removed 1 base from V and 1 base from J; junction bases left unmatched: 8. Here the CDR3 reads CAWSAPQGAGNTEAFF. DNA for the CDR3: TGTGCCTGGAGTGCGCCGCAGGGGGCCGGGAACACTGAAGCTTTCTTT. The complete variable domain, with remaining parts taken from reference TRBV30 and TRBJ1-1, reads SQTIHQWPATLVQPVGSPLSLECTVEGTSNPNLYWYRQAAGRGLQLLFYSVGIGQISSEVPQNLSASRPQDRQFILSSKKLLLSDSGFYLCAWSAPQGAGNTEAFFGQGTRLTVV.

The sample holds a few counts of this clone. This sequence joins TRBV14 and TRBJ1-3; D call uncertain. V was cut by 4 bases and J by 2 bases, with 9 bases left in between. The CDR3 runs 14 residues. CDR1 is SGHDN and CDR2 is FVKESK in the germline V gene. The chain's CDR3 is CASSPLGPGNTIYF. The DNA of the CDR3 is TGTGCCAGCAGCCCCCTAGGCCCTGGAAACACCATATATTTT.

The V and J genes are TRBV2 and TRBJ2-3; 11 bases align to TRBD2. CDR1 and CDR2 from the germline V gene are SNHLY and FYNNEI. J gave up 2 bases and V 2 bases, and 6 bases lay outside the gene matches. The CDR3 runs 17 residues. CDR3 in DNA: TGTGCCAGCAGTGAAATCCCACTAGCGGGGGACACAGATACGCAGTATTTT. Its translation is CASSEIPLAGDTDTQYF.

This clone turned up a few times. This chain joins TRBV7-8 and TRBJ2-7; 9 bases agree with TRBD2. CDR1 and CDR2 from the germline V gene are SGHVS and FQNEAQ. CDR3 size: 15 residues. J was trimmed by 4 bases and V by 6 bases; bases with no gene match: 10. The CDR3 bases are TGTGCCAGCAGTTCCCGGAGACTAGCGGCTTACGAGCAGTACTTC. It encodes CASSSRRLAAYEQYF.

The V call is TRBV19, the J call TRBJ1-4; D unclear. The CDR3 runs to 15 residues. Germline CDR1 reads LNHDA; CDR2 reads SQIVND (reference sequence). Trimming took off 1 base at V and 8 bases at J, with 14 bases between the two ends. This CDR3 is CASSIAAFSREKLFF. DNA of the CDR3: TGTGCCAGTAGTATAGCGGCCTTCTCGAGGGAAAAACTGTTTTTT.

This rearrangement joins TRBV2 to TRBJ2-1; TRBD1 matches at 10 bases. V lost 8 bases to trimming and J lost 7 bases; unmatched junction nucleotides: 8. The CDR3 spans 14 residues. Germline assignment: CDR1 SNHLY and CDR2 FYNNEI. The CDR3: CASLRDRGSNEQFF. The CDR3 coding sequence is TGTGCCAGCCTACGGGACAGGGGTTCGAATGAGCAGTTCTTC.